Listed below are T cell receptor beta chains from one sample, sequenced in a study of shared T cell receptors in the human thymus. Produced via immunoSEQ multiplex PCR; TCRdb's table is partial and in-frame only. The data show over 350,000 clones, about 95% seen once. Sequencing used thymocytes. These receptors all stem from a human donor. CDR3s include the opening cysteine and the closing phenylalanine or tryptophan. A D gene is named only where the DNA matches it firmly. Rows may omit the clone size; those that give it use once, few, many or a size class.

TRBD1	TRBV10-3	NA	TRBJ1-1	TGTGCCATCAGTGTAGCGACAGGGGGGACTGAAGCTTTCTTT	CAISVATGGTEAFF
TRBD1	TRBV5-1	NA	TRBJ2-7	TGCGCCAGCAGCGCTGGCGAGGGACAGGGACTCTACGAGCAGTACTTC	CASSAGEGQGLYEQYF
NA	TRBV4-3	once	TRBJ2-7	TGCGCCAGCAGCCGAAGAGACGTAAGACCCAGCTACGAGCAGTACTTC	CASSRRDVRPSYEQYF
TRBD1	TRBV6-6	NA	TRBJ1-1	TGTGCCAGCAGGCCGGGACAGGGTAACATGAACACTGAAGCTTTCTTT	CASRPGQGNMNTEAFF
NA	TRBV4-1	NA	TRBJ2-7	TGCGCCAGCAGCCAAGATCATGAACCGCCTTACGAGCAGTACTTC	CASSQDHEPPYEQYF
NA	TRBV6-5	NA	TRBJ2-7	TGTGCCAGCAGTTATTCCCTAGAGGCCTCCTACGAGCAGTACTTC	CASSYSLEASYEQYF
NA	TRBV9	once	TRBJ2-1	TGTGCCAGCAGTCACAGTACCCCCAACTGGAATCAGCAGTTCTTC	CASSHSTPNWNQQFF
TRBD1	TRBV5-5	NA	TRBJ2-3	TGTGCCAGCAGCTTCCGACAGGGGGGGACAGATACGCAGTATTTT	CASSFRQGGTDTQYF
NA	TRBV10-3	few	TRBJ2-7	TGTGCCATCGGGGGGAGCTCCTACGAGCAGTACTTC	CAIGGSSYEQYF
NA	TRBV9	few	TRBJ2-3	TGTGCCAGCAGCGTCGGTTTAGCGGATACGCAGTATTTT	CASSVGLADTQYF
TRBD2	TRBV27	NA	TRBJ2-3	TGTGCCAGCAGCCCTCAACTAGCGGGAACAGATACGCAGTATTTT	CASSPQLAGTDTQYF
NA	TRBV5-1	NA	TRBJ2-2	TGCGCCAGCAGCTTGGGTTGGACCGGGGAGCTGTTTTTT	CASSLGWTGELFF
TRBD2	TRBV29-1	NA	TRBJ2-7	TGCAGCGTTGAAGTCGGAGCGGGGAACTCCTACGAGCAGTACTTC	CSVEVGAGNSYEQYF
NA	TRBV14	NA	TRBJ2-3	TGTGCCAGCAGCCTCCCACAGGACTTCACAGATACGCAGTATTTT	CASSLPQDFTDTQYF
TRBD2	TRBV7-9	NA	TRBJ2-7	TGTGCCAGCAGCTCGGGGGGGAAGGCCCTCTACGAGCAGTACTTC	CASSSGGKALYEQYF
NA	TRBV6-4	NA	TRBJ1-3	TGTGCCATCAAGTTCAGGGTCCGGAGCTCTGGAAACACCATATATTTT	CAIKFRVRSSGNTIYF
NA	TRBV5-6	few	TRBJ2-7	TGTGCCAGCAGTTATAGGTCCAGGCGCTACGAGCAGTACTTC	CASSYRSRRYEQYF
NA	TRBV4-1	NA	TRBJ2-1	TGCGCCAGCAGCCAAGGATTCAGTGAGCAGTTCTTC	CASSQGFSEQFF
TRBD1	TRBV18	NA	TRBJ1-2	TGTGCCAGCTCACTACGACAGGGGGCAAACTATGGCTACACCTTC	CASSLRQGANYGYTF